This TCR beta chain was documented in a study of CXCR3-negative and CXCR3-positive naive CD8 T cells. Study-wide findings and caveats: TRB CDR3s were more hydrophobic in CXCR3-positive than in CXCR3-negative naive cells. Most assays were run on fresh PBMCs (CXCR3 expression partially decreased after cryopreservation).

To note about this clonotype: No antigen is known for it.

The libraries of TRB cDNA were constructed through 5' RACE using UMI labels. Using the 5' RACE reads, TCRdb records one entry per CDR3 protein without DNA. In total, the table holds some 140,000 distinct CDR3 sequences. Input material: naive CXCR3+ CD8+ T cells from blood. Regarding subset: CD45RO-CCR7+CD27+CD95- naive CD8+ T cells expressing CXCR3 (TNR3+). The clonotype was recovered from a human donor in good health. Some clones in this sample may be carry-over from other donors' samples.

CDR3: CASSHRVGQGVGANVLTF. The chain is built from TRBV4-3 and TRBJ2-6; TCRdb selects TRBD1, and the lack of DNA leaves this call unchecked. The CDR3 loop spans 18 amino acids. CDR1 is LGHNA, CDR2 YSLEER, per germline.